Listed here are 7 T cell receptor beta chains from one sample, sequenced in a study of T cells in localized non-small cell lung cancer. Sequenced by immunoSEQ multiplex PCR; TCRdb stores in-frame clones only, minus some. The repertoire consists of about 40,000 clones, with around 86% occurring once and the leading ten covering 5.5% to 6.5%. This specimen consisted of peripheral blood, obtained before any cancer treatment. The receptors originated from a man between 40 and 70 years old with stage I lung adenocarcinoma.

V gene TRBV19 combines with J gene TRBJ2-7; possibly TRBD2 for D (6 bases). CDR1 and CDR2 from the germline V gene are LNHDA and SQIVND (reference sequence). The CDR3 is 13 residues long. The V end was cut by 7 bases, the J end by 6 bases, with 16 bases between. As DNA, the CDR3 is TGTGCCAGTACCCCATCTCCGGGGGTCGAGCAGTACTTC. Translation gives CASTPSPGVEQYF. Complete variable domain (other parts from reference TRBV19 and TRBJ2-7): DGGITQSPKYLFRKEGQNVTLSCEQNLNHDAMYWYRQDPGQGLRLIYYSQIVNDFQKGDIAEGYSVSREKKESFPLTVTSAQKNPTAFYLCASTPSPGVEQYFGPGTRLTVT.

The chain is built from TRBV14 and TRBJ2-3, with TRBD2 matching 11 bases. Germline V gene data show CDR1 as SGHDN and CDR2 as FVKESK. Trimming took 4 bases from V and 1 from J; bases not matched to a gene: 4. This CDR3 region has 16 residues. The CDR3 is CASSRGLAGGTDTQYF. In nucleotides, the CDR3 is TGTGCCAGCAGCCGTGGACTAGCGGGTGGCACAGATACGCAGTATTTT.

This clone was observed once. The chain has TRBV5-4 and TRBJ2-6; TRBD1 agrees at 7 bases. Germline V gives CDR1 SGHNT, CDR2 YYREEE (reference sequence). This CDR3 is 15 amino acids long. Trimming at V came to 5 bases and at J to 4 bases, leaving 6 bases not matched to a gene. CDR3 in amino acids: CASRPTGAGANVLTF. CDR3 nucleotides: TGTGCCAGCAGACCTACAGGGGCCGGGGCCAACGTCCTGACTTTC.

CDR3 loop: CASSPPGGLGIWETQYF. The CDR3 region has the DNA TGTGCCAGCAGCCCTCCCGGGGGACTGGGAATTTGGGAGACCCAGTACTTC. The chain joins TRBV5-6 to TRBJ2-5; maybe TRBD2 (6 bases). The length of the CDR3 is 17 residues. The germline V and J ends were trimmed by 4 bases and 5 bases, with 24 bases remaining between them. Germline V gene sequence: CDR1 SGHDT, CDR2 YYEEEE.

The CDR3 reads CASSSGQGVEQFF. The CDR3, as DNA: TGTGCCAGCAGCTCCGGACAGGGTGTAGAGCAGTTCTTC. The J gene is TRBJ2-1, the V gene TRBV7-2, with 8 bases matching TRBD1. This CDR3 contains 13 residues. CDR1 and CDR2 from the germline V gene are SGHTA and FQGNSA. V shed 4 bases and J 10 bases; nucleotides not matched to a gene: 6.

The genes are TRBV5-1 and TRBJ2-3, with a possible D match to TRBD2 (5 bases). The ends were cut back, 2 bases at V and 3 bases at J, with 10 bases in the middle. This CDR3 comprises 14 residues. Looked up from germline, CDR1 is SGHRS and CDR2 is YFSETQ. The CDR3 here is CASSLRLRTDTQYF. The CDR3 DNA is TGCGCCAGCAGCTTAAGACTAAGAACAGATACGCAGTATTTT.

The rearrangement links TRBV6-1 to TRBJ1-2; D ambiguous. CDR1 is MNHNS and CDR2 is SASEGT in the germline V gene. The V and J ends lost 3 bases and 4 bases respectively, with 3 bases between them. The CDR3 covers 11 residues. The CDR3 here is CASSESYGYTF. In DNA, the CDR3 is TGTGCCAGCAGTGAGAGCTATGGCTACACCTTC.